This TCR beta chain emerged from a study of control samples from healthy donors and cancer patients. Between the trimmed V and J ends, which lost 0 bases and 5 bases, there was a span of 9 bases. The CDR3 length is 14 residues. Germline assignment: CDR1 SGHTS and CDR2 YDEGEE. Data came from immunoSEQ multiplex PCR; TCRdb stores just in-frame clones and leaves some out. The table lists approximately 150,000 clones, roughly 94% of them singletons. The sequence was collected from a man aged 35 to 55 in good health. The sequenced sample consisted of blood. The chain carries TRBV5-8 and TRBJ1-5; perhaps TRBD1 as D (5 bases). CDR3: CASSLDTGHQPQHF. The CDR3 DNA sequence: TGTGCCAGCAGCTTGGATACGGGGCATCAGCCCCAGCATTTT.